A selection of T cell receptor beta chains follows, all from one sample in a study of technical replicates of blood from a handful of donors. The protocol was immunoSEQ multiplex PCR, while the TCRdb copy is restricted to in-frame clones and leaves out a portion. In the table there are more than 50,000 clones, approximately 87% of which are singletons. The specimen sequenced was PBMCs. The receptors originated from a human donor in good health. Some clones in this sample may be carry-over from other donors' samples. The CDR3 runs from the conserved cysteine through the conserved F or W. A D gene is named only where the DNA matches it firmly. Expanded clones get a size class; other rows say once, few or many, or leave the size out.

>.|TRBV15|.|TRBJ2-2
TGTGCCACCAGCAGGCCTGGGCAGGCTGACACCGGGGAGCTGTTTTTT
CATSRPGQADTGELFF
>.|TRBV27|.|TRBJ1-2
TGTGCCAGCAGTTTAGAGGTGAATGGCTATGGCTACACCTTC
CASSLEVNGYGYTF
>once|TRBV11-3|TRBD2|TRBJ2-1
TGTGCCAGCAGCCCATTAGCGGGAAGCTCCTACAATGAGCAGTTCTTC
CASSPLAGSSYNEQFF
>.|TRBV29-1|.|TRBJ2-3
TGCAGCGTTGGGAGGCAGAGCGGCACAGATACGCAGTATTTT
CSVGRQSGTDTQYF
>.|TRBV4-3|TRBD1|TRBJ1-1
TGCGCCAGCAGCCAAGAAGGAATACAGGGGGCATCTGAAGCTTTCTTT
CASSQEGIQGASEAFF
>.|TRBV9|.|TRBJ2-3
TGTGCCAGCAGCGTAGCTAGGGGATGGAATACGCAGTATTTT
CASSVARGWNTQYF
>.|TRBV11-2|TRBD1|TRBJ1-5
TGTGCCAGCAGCCCCCGGGCAGGGGGCGATCAGCCCCAGCATTTT
CASSPRAGGDQPQHF
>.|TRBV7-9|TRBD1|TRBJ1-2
TGTGCCAGCAGCTTAGGGGGACAGGCATATGGCTACACCTTC
CASSLGGQAYGYTF
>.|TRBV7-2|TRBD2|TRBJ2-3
TGTGCCAGCAGGGACCTAGCGGGCCCGCGGGGCACAGATACGCAGTATTTT
CASRDLAGPRGTDTQYF
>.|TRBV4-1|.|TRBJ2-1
TGCGCCAGCAGCCAATATTTTACGGGAGAAATGTTCTTC
CASSQYFTGEMFF
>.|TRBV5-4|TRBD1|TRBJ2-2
TGTGCCAGCAGTAGACAGGGGTGGACCGGGGAGCTGTTTTTT
CASSRQGWTGELFF
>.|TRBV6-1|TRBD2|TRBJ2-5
TGTGCCAGCAGTGAAGCATGGCTAGCGGCAACTCAAGAGACCCAGTACTTC
CASSEAWLAATQETQYF
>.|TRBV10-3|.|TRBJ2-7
TGTGCCATCAGTGCCCGGGACATCGATTGGCAGTACTTC
CAISARDIDWQYF
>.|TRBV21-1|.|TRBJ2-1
TGTGCCAGCAGCAAAGGAAAGGGACAGGACAATGAGCAGTTCTTC
CASSKGKGQDNEQFF
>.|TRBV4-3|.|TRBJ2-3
TGCGCCAGCAGCCAAGCACAGGGTGGGGACCGCACAGATACGCAGTATTTT
CASSQAQGGDRTDTQYF
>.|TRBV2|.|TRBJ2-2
TGTGCCAGCGTGGGGCTAAAGACCGGGGAGCTGTTTTTT
CASVGLKTGELFF
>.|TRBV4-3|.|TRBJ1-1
TGCGCCAGCAGCCAAGATAAGGGGACTGAAGCTTTCTTT
CASSQDKGTEAFF
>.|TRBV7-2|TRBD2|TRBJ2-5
TGTGCCAGCAGCTTAGTCCCTAGCGGGGGTCAAGAGACCCAGTACTTC
CASSLVPSGGQETQYF